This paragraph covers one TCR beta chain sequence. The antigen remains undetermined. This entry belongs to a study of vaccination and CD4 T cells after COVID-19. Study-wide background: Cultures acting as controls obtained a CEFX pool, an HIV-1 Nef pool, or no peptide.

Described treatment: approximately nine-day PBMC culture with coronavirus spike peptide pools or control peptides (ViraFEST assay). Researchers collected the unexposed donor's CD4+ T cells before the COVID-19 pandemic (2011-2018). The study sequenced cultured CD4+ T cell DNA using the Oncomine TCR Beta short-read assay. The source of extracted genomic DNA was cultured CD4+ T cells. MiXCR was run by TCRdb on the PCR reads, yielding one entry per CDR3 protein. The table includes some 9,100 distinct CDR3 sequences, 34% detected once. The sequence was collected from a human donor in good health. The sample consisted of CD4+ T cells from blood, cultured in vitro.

CDR3 bases: TGTGCCAGCAGCGTAGGAGGCGATTCTAGTGAAGCTTTCTTT. The encoded protein is CASSVGGDSSEAFF. The J gene is TRBJ1-1, the V gene TRBV9, with D unclear. V was shortened by 0 bases and J by 7 bases, with 13 bases between the two germline ends. The germline CDR1 and CDR2 sequences are SGDLS and YYNGEE. The CDR3 sequence is 14 residues long.